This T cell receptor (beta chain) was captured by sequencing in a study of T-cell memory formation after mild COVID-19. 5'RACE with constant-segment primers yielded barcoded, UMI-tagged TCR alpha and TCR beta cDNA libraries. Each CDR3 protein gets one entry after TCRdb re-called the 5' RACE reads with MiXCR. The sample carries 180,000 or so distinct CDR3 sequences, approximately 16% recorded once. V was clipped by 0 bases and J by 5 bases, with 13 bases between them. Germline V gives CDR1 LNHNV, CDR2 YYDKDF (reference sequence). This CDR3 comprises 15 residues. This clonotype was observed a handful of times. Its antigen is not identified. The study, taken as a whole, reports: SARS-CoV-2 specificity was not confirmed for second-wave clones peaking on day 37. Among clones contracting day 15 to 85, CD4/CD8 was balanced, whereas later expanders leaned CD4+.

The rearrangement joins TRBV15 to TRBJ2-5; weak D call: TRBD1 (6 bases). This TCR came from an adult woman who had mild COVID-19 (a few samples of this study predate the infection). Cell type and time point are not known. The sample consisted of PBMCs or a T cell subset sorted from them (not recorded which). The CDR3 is CATSRDLGRGETQYF. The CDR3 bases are TGTGCCACCAGCAGAGATCTGGGCAGGGGTGAGACCCAGTACTTC.